This TCR beta chain originates from a study of T cell changes during pregnancy in multiple sclerosis. The CDR3 is made up of 14 amino acids. The germline V gene encodes CDR1 SGHTA and CDR2 FQGTGA. The ends were cut back, 0 bases at V and 4 bases at J, with 9 bases in the middle. Assay: immunoSEQ multiplex PCR; the TCRdb copy retains only in-frame clones and omits some. The data show about 76,000 clones, approximately 94% seen once. The input for sequencing was peripheral blood, taken in the third trimester of pregnancy. The origin of this receptor is a female donor with multiple sclerosis, enrolled in a pregnancy study. V usage is TRBV7-3 and J usage is TRBJ1-1; a possible D gene is TRBD1 (6 bases). CDR3 coding DNA: TGTGCCAGCAGCTTAACTGGGGGCCTCACTGAAGCTTTCTTT. Amino acid sequence: CASSLTGGLTEAFF. The whole variable domain, filled in from reference TRBV7-3 and TRBJ1-1, reads GAGVSQTPSNKVTEKGKYVELRCDPISGHTALYWYRQSLGQGPEFLIYFQGTGAADDSGLPNDRFFAVRPEGSVSTLKIQRTERGDSAVYLCASSLTGGLTEAFFGQGTRLTVV.